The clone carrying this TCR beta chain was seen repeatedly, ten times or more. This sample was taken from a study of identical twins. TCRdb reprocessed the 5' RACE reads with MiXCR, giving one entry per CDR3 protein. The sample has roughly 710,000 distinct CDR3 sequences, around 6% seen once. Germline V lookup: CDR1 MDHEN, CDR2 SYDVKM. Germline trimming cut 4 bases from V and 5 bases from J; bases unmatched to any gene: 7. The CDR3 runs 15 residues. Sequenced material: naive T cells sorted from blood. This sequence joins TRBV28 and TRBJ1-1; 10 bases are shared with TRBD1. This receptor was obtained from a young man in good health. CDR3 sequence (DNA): TGTGCCAGCAGTTACATGGGACAGGGGAGGACTGAAGCTTTCTTT. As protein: CASSYMGQGRTEAFF.